Listed here is a single T cell receptor (beta chain). This specimen belongs to a study of blood T cell repertoires in COVID-19. In the original processing: Nucleated cell counts were estimated from reference gene primer amplification. The table came from immunoSEQ multiplex PCR; TCRdb's copy has only in-frame clones and leaves some out. That table supplies the V and J calls and clone size; D and trimming were determined from the DNA. Counted here are around 290,000 clones, about nine tenths occurring once; the ten biggest clones make up 2% to 2.5%. Germline CDR1 and CDR2: ENHRY and SYGVKD. The length of the CDR3 is 15 residues. J gave up 6 bases and V 3 bases, and 7 bases lay outside the gene matches.

Sequenced material: peripheral blood. The J gene is TRBJ1-1, the V gene TRBV10-3, with 10 positions matching TRBD1. This sequence was found in a woman between 25 and 40 years old with COVID-19, enrolled during active disease. CDR3 in DNA: TGTGCCATCAGTGACATCGCTGGGACAGGGGCTGAAGCTTTCTTT. This encodes CAISDIAGTGAEAFF.